This section outlines one TCR beta chain sequence together with its context. The target antigen is unknown. This sample was taken from a study of shared clonotypes between healthy human individuals. The data were produced by immunoSEQ multiplex PCR, yet TCRdb's version contains in-frame clones alone and is incomplete. The sample includes about 2.1 million clones, around 93% of them seen just once. General study results and limits: Naive subsets generally had larger estimated richness than memory subsets. The study found about 5% of naive CD4 clonotypes shared across four donors.

Looked up from germline, CDR1 is SQVTM and CDR2 is ANQGSEA. The V end lost 6 bases, the J end lost 0 bases, and 11 bases lay between the germline ends. This CDR3 is 13 amino acids long. Selected positively for CCR7 and CD45RO-negative, naive CD8 cells excluded terminally differentiated effector memory CD45RA+ cells. The sequence derives from a man younger than 35 in good health. Some clones in this sample may be carry-over from other donors' samples. This chain connects TRBV29-1 to TRBJ1-1; D is possibly TRBD1 (5 bases). Source material: naive CD8+ T cells from PBMCs. This CDR3 is CSVTGTLNTEAFF. The CDR3 DNA follows: TGCAGCGTCACCGGGACCTTGAACACTGAAGCTTTCTTT.